The rows below give T cell receptor beta chains drawn from one sample of a study of blood T cell repertoires in COVID-19. Generated by immunoSEQ multiplex PCR, the TCRdb table keeps only in-frame clones and is missing some. The table has hundreds of thousands of clones, approximately 88% seen once. Sequences were obtained from peripheral blood. The receptors here all came from a woman between 65 and 79 years old with COVID-19, enrolled during active disease. The CDR3 runs from the conserved cysteine through the conserved F or W. The order of the fields is CDR3 DNA, CDR3 protein, clone size, V gene, D gene, J gene. The D gene is left open where the match is weak. Size values are once, few and many counts, or a class for expanded clones, and some rows have none.

CDR3 DNA: TGTGCCAGCAGCATAAGAGCGGGAGAGGATGAGCAGTTCTTC
CDR3 protein: CASSIRAGEDEQFF
clone size: .
V gene: TRBV7-9
D gene: TRBD2
J gene: TRBJ2-1

CDR3 DNA: TGTGCCAGCAGCCCAGTTCCCTACGAGCAGTACTTC
CDR3 protein: CASSPVPYEQYF
clone size: .
V gene: TRBV7-9
D gene: .
J gene: TRBJ2-7

CDR3 DNA: TGCAGCGTTGATGGAGGGACTAGCGGGAGGTACTACAATGAGCAGTTCTTC
CDR3 protein: CSVDGGTSGRYYNEQFF
clone size: .
V gene: TRBV29-1
D gene: TRBD2
J gene: TRBJ2-1

CDR3 DNA: TGTGCCAGCAGTTCGACAGGGGTAGGCTCTGGAAACACCATATATTTT
CDR3 protein: CASSSTGVGSGNTIYF
clone size: .
V gene: TRBV28
D gene: TRBD1
J gene: TRBJ1-3

CDR3 DNA: TGTGCCAGCAGCCGCCCCCTCGGGACAGACCTCACAGATACGCAGTATTTT
CDR3 protein: CASSRPLGTDLTDTQYF
clone size: .
V gene: TRBV11-3
D gene: TRBD1
J gene: TRBJ2-3

CDR3 DNA: TGTGCCATCAGTGAGTCCCCTACCTATGGCTACACCTTC
CDR3 protein: CAISESPTYGYTF
clone size: once
V gene: TRBV10-3
D gene: .
J gene: TRBJ1-2

CDR3 DNA: TGTGCCAGCAGCGTAGCACAGGGGAGAAACTATGGCTACACCTTC
CDR3 protein: CASSVAQGRNYGYTF
clone size: .
V gene: TRBV9
D gene: TRBD1
J gene: TRBJ1-2

CDR3 DNA: TGTGCCAGCAGCCAAGATCCGGAGACCCAGTACTTC
CDR3 protein: CASSQDPETQYF
clone size: .
V gene: TRBV14
D gene: .
J gene: TRBJ2-5

CDR3 DNA: TGTGCCACCAGCAGAGGTAGACAGGCCCCCAATCAGCCCCAGCATTTT
CDR3 protein: CATSRGRQAPNQPQHF
clone size: .
V gene: TRBV15
D gene: .
J gene: TRBJ1-5

CDR3 DNA: TGTGCCTGGAGGCAATCTAGCGGGAGGGCCGTACCCTTCGAGCAGTACTTC
CDR3 protein: CAWRQSSGRAVPFEQYF
clone size: .
V gene: TRBV30
D gene: TRBD2
J gene: TRBJ2-7

CDR3 DNA: TGCGCCAGCAGCCAAGGTCGTTTAGGACATCAAGAGGAGACCCAGTACTTC
CDR3 protein: CASSQGRLGHQEETQYF
clone size: once
V gene: TRBV4-1
D gene: .
J gene: TRBJ2-5

CDR3 DNA: TGTGCCAGCAGTTACCCCGGACAGGGTTTTAACTATGGCTACACCTTC
CDR3 protein: CASSYPGQGFNYGYTF
clone size: .
V gene: TRBV6-6
D gene: TRBD1
J gene: TRBJ1-2

CDR3 DNA: TGTGCCAGCTCACGATCTAGCGGCTTCACAGATACGCAGTATTTT
CDR3 protein: CASSRSSGFTDTQYF
clone size: .
V gene: TRBV18
D gene: TRBD2
J gene: TRBJ2-3

CDR3 DNA: TGTGCCAGCAGTTTGGAGTCGAATCAGCCCCAGCATTTT
CDR3 protein: CASSLESNQPQHF
clone size: .
V gene: TRBV28
D gene: .
J gene: TRBJ1-5

CDR3 DNA: TGTGCCAGCAGCTTTTGGTTGGAGCAGCCCCAAGAGACCCAGTACTTC
CDR3 protein: CASSFWLEQPQETQYF
clone size: .
V gene: TRBV11-3
D gene: .
J gene: TRBJ2-5

CDR3 DNA: TGTGCCAGCAGTTTCAACAAAGCCTACGAGCAGTACTTC
CDR3 protein: CASSFNKAYEQYF
clone size: .
V gene: TRBV27
D gene: .
J gene: TRBJ2-7